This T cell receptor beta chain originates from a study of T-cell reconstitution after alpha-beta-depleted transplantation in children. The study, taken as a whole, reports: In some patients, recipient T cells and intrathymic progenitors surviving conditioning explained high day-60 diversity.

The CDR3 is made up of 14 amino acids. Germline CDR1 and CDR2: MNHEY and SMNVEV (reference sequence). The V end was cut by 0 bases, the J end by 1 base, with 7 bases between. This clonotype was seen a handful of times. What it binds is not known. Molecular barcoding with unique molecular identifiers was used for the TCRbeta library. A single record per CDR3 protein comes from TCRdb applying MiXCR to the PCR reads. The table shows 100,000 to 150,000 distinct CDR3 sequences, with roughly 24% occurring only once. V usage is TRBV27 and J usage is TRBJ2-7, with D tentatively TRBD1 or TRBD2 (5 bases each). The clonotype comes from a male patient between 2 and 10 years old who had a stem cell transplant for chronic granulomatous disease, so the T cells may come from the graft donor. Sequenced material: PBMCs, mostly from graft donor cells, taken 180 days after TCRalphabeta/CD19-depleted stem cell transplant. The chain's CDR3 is CASSLSGRSYEQYF. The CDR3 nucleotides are TGTGCCAGCAGTTTATCGGGACGGTCCTACGAGCAGTACTTC.